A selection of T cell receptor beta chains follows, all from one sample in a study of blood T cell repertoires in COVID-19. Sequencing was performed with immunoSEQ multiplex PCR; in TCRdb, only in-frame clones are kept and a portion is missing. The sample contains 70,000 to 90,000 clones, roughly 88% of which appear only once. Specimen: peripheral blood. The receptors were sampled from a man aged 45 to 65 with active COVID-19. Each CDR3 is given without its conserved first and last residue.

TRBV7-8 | ASRQGAGYEQY
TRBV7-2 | ASSLVSSGGAKNEQF
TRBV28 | ASSSGTGYEQY
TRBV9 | ASSPFRDSMNTGELF
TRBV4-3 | ASSQDPFSGELF
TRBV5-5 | ASMGGPYSGANVLT
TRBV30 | SQREGLGGTDTQY
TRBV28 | ASSLSGEGETQY
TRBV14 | ASSQEKGGDTNEKLF
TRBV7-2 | ASSFVREGAQQY
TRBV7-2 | ASSLVSASANYGYT
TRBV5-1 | ASSPGDRGVNTEAF
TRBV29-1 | SGGTGGGYGYT
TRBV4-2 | ASSQDAPRTGQGYEQY